The entry below describes one T cell receptor beta chain. Antigen: not known. These data come from a study of CXCR3-negative and CXCR3-positive naive CD8 T cells. Across the whole study: Approximately 130 million TRB reads were obtained in total, which works out to about 1.5 +/- 0.3 million per library.

Triplicate approximately 300,000-cell sorts were made of each CD8+ T cell subset. Germline assignment: CDR1 SNHLY and CDR2 FYNNEI. The CDR3 is 16 residues long. General study findings and limits: Comparison of naive subsets found surface CD5 to be comparable, and TCR strength was inferred on the basis of TRB CDR3 properties. For naive cells, CXCR3-negative and CXCR3-positive subsets had similar TRBV-TRBJ usage; for memory cells, usage differed.

TRB cDNA was prepared as libraries by UMI-labeled 5' RACE. TCRdb reanalyzed the 5' RACE reads and collapses them to one entry per CDR3 protein, without DNA. This sample's table has some 56,000 distinct CDR3 sequences. The sequence derives from a human donor in good health. Some clones in this sample may be carry-over from other donors' samples. Specimen: memory CD8+ T cells from blood. The chain combines TRBV2 with TRBJ2-3; TCRdb proposes TRBD1, but this gene call is untestable without DNA. CDR3: CASRGPGQGISDTQYF.